The 17 T cell receptor beta chains listed next were all sequenced from one sample in a study of neurological immune-mediated disorders. TCRdb reprocessed the 5' RACE reads with MiXCR, giving one entry per CDR3 protein. The data contain 75,000 to 80,000 distinct CDR3 sequences, less than 5.5% of them singletons. Sequenced material: PBMCs. The receptor set was obtained from a woman in her 30s with multiple sclerosis.

This clonotype was counted at least ten times. V is TRBV6-5 and J is TRBJ1-1; TRBD1 matches at 9 bases. Per the germline V gene, CDR1 is MNHEY and CDR2 is SVGAGI. The CDR3 sequence is 16 residues long. Unmatched junction bases numbered 12, after V lost 6 bases and J lost 4 bases. The CDR3 reads CASRRGTGSVGTEAFF. CDR3 in DNA: TGTGCCAGCAGGCGAGGGACAGGGAGTGTAGGCACTGAAGCTTTCTTT.

Worth noting for this clonotype: A read error may explain this, as a much larger clone is one base away. The chain carries TRBV7-9 and TRBJ2-2; either TRBD1 or TRBD2 may fit D (5 bases each). Deletions cut 9 bases from V and 5 bases from J, with 13 bases between. The CDR3 runs to 13 residues. The germline gives CDR1 SEHNR, CDR2 FQNEAQ (reference sequence). Here the CDR3 DNA reads TGTGCCAGTCATGAGGGGCCGACCGGGGAGCTGTTTTTT. Amino acids: CASHEGPTGELFF.

In its sample, this clonotype was seen many times. The rearrangement links TRBV9 to TRBJ2-1; 9 nucleotides line up with TRBD1. The V segment lost 3 bases and the J segment 0 bases; nucleotides outside the gene matches: 1. The CDR3 extends over 15 amino acids. Germline V gives CDR1 SGDLS, CDR2 YYNGEE. This chain's CDR3 is CASSGGQGSYNEQFF. Written as DNA, the CDR3 is TGTGCCAGCAGCGGGGGACAGGGCTCCTACAATGAGCAGTTCTTC.

The V and J genes are TRBV7-9 and TRBJ1-1, with 7 bases fitting TRBD1. The CDR3 is 15 residues long. The V and J ends lost 5 bases and 1 base, in that order; junction bases with no gene match: 7. Germline V lookup: CDR1 SEHNR, CDR2 FQNEAQ (reference sequence). As DNA, the CDR3 is TGTGCCAGCAGCCACCGACAGGGTGGGAACACTGAAGCTTTCTTT. Translating gives CASSHRQGGNTEAFF. The whole variable domain, remainder taken from reference TRBV7-9 and TRBJ1-1, is DTGVSQNPRHKITKRGQNVTFRCDPISEHNRLYWYRQTLGQGPEFLTYFQNEAQLEKSRLLSDRFSAERPKGSFSTLEIQRTEQGDSAMYLCASSHRQGGNTEAFFGQGTRLTVV.

This clonotype has just a few counts. CDR3 in DNA: TGCGCCAGCAGCCCGGGGACACGGACTAACACCGGGGAGCTGTTTTTT. Its translation is CASSPGTRTNTGELFF. This chain connects TRBV5-1 to TRBJ2-2, with D maybe TRBD1 (6 bases). Trimming removed 4 bases at V and 2 bases at J, with 15 bases between. Germline loops: CDR1 SGHRS, CDR2 YFSETQ. The CDR3 extends over 16 amino acids.

This clonotype has at least ten counts. This rearrangement joins TRBV5-1 to TRBJ1-1; TRBD1 might be the D (6 bases). The V end was cut by 0 bases, the J end by 3 bases, with 12 bases between. The germline CDR1 and CDR2 sequences are SGHRS and YFSETQ. This CDR3 is 15 amino acids long. This CDR3 reads CASSLGWGPDTEAFF. The DNA of the CDR3 is TGCGCCAGCAGCTTGGGCTGGGGGCCTGACACTGAAGCTTTCTTT.

This clonotype was found many times. The chain links TRBV15 to TRBJ2-3; D might be TRBD1 or TRBD2, each matching 5 bases. The CDR3 spans 16 residues. Trimming cost V 4 bases and J 1 base, with 15 bases left between them. CDR1 and CDR2 (germline): LNHNV, YYDKDF (reference sequence). The CDR3 region has the DNA TGTGCCACCAGCACCGGACGGGGCCCCGGCACAGATACGCAGTATTTT. It is translated as CATSTGRGPGTDTQYF.

This clonotype was recorded at least ten times. The V call is TRBV20-1, the J call TRBJ1-2, with 7 bases fitting TRBD1. The CDR3 runs to 11 residues. The V gene's germline CDR1 is DFQATT and CDR2 SNEGSKA (reference sequence). With V trimmed by 2 bases and J by 8 bases, 2 bases remained unmatched. The CDR3 reads CSARQGEGYTF. The CDR3 nucleotides are TGCAGTGCTAGACAGGGGGAAGGCTACACCTTC.

CDR3: CSAVQGGGYSDTQYF. CDR3 DNA sequence: TGCAGTGCTGTTCAAGGCGGGGGGTACTCAGATACGCAGTATTTT. The chain couples TRBV20-1 to TRBJ2-3; 8 bases line up with TRBD2. Germline-derived CDR1 and CDR2 are DFQATT and SNEGSKA (reference sequence). The CDR3 extends over 15 amino acids. V gave up 5 bases and J gave up 4 bases; unmatched junction bases: 11.

This clonotype occurred a few times. The CDR3 spells CASSFRDRAHTEAFF. The CDR3 DNA follows: TGCGCCAGCAGCTTCAGGGACAGGGCCCACACTGAAGCTTTCTTT. The J gene is TRBJ1-1, the V gene TRBV5-1; 9 bases fit TRBD1. The CDR3 sequence is 15 residues long. Germline CDR1 SGHRS, CDR2 YFSETQ. V trimming: 2 bases; J trimming: 3 bases; junction bases outside the gene matches: 5.

This clonotype was counted at least ten times. The chain carries TRBV5-1 and TRBJ2-2; TRBD2 aligns across 9 bases. The ends lost 2 bases at V and 4 bases at J; junction bases unmatched: 6. Germline CDR1 reads SGHRS; CDR2 reads YFSETQ. This CDR3 comprises 16 residues. The chain's CDR3 is CASSFTLAGITGELFF. The CDR3 nucleotides are TGCGCCAGCAGCTTTACTCTAGCGGGGATCACCGGGGAGCTGTTTTTT.

The V call is TRBV3-1, the J call TRBJ2-7; D perhaps matches TRBD1 (7 bases). The CDR3 runs 14 residues. CDR1 is LGHDT, CDR2 YNNKEL, per germline (reference sequence). Trimming pared 1 base from V and 6 bases from J, leaving 13 bases between. CDR3 DNA sequence: TGTGCCAGCAGCCAAGTACAGGGGAGGTCCGAGCAGTACTTC. This sequence encodes CASSQVQGRSEQYF.

In this sample, this clonotype turned up many times. V usage is TRBV6-2 or TRBV6-3 and J usage is TRBJ2-5; 8 bases match TRBD2. The V segment lost 5 bases and the J segment 5 bases; nucleotides outside the gene matches: 7. CDR3 size: 14 residues. Per germline, CDR1 MNHEY and CDR2 SVGEGT. CDR3 loop: CASSGSGGAETQYF. In nucleotides, the CDR3 is TGTGCCAGCAGTGGCTCCGGGGGGGCTGAGACCCAGTACTTC.

There are a few counts of this clonotype. The chain employs TRBV4-1 and TRBJ2-2, with a weak D call TRBD2 (6 bases). From germline, CDR1 is MGHRA and CDR2 YSYEKL. The V and J ends lost 1 base and 7 bases respectively, with 13 bases between them. The length of the CDR3 is 15 residues. This chain's CDR3 is CASSQVRGSGGELFF. The CDR3 DNA reads as TGCGCCAGCAGCCAAGTCCGGGGGTCCGGCGGGGAGCTGTTTTTT.

V is TRBV20-1 and J is TRBJ2-1, with 7 nucleotides matching TRBD2. With V trimmed by 6 bases and J by 4 bases, 9 bases remained unmatched. CDR3 length: 14 residues. Germline V gene data show CDR1 as DFQATT and CDR2 as SNEGSKA (reference sequence). The chain's CDR3 is CSARLARLYNEQFF. The CDR3 DNA is TGCAGTGCACGACTAGCCCGACTTTACAATGAGCAGTTCTTC.

In its sample, this clonotype was seen a few times. The V gene is TRBV5-1, the J gene TRBJ2-7; D perhaps matches TRBD2 (5 bases). The V gene lost 0 bases and the J gene lost 1 base, with 8 bases spanning the gap. The germline gives CDR1 SGHRS, CDR2 YFSETQ. This CDR3 contains 14 residues. The CDR3 reads CASSLERRSYEQYF. The DNA for the CDR3 is TGCGCCAGCAGCTTGGAGCGGCGGTCCTACGAGCAGTACTTC.

This clonotype was counted ten times or more. The V call is TRBV20-1, the J call TRBJ2-1, with TRBD2 as a possible D gene (5 bases). Germline values: CDR1 DFQATT, CDR2 SNEGSKA (reference sequence). V lost 5 bases, J lost 1 base, and 12 bases lay in between. This CDR3 is built from 14 residues. The CDR3 protein is CSAGGRASYNEQFF. CDR3 DNA: TGCAGTGCTGGAGGAAGGGCTTCCTACAATGAGCAGTTCTTC.